This TCR beta chain was sequenced for a study of blood T cell repertoires in COVID-19. On the study more broadly: The United States, Italy and Spain were the sources of the acute and convalescent COVID-19 samples. PBMCs, B-cell-depleted T cells, or T cells were the source of the cDNA or gDNA that made up the material.

The CDR3 extends over 16 amino acids. Trimming at V came to 3 bases and at J to 2 bases, leaving 6 bases not matched to a gene. Germline V gene lookup returns CDR1 SGHTA and CDR2 FQGNSA. Authors' methods: Estimation of nucleated cell counts was performed using reference gene primer amplification. Produced via immunoSEQ multiplex PCR; TCRdb's table is partial and in-frame only. V and J calls and clone size come straight from that table; D and trimming were deduced from the DNA. The data contain some 120,000 clones, 80% to 90% of them singletons. The rearrangement joins TRBV7-2 to TRBJ2-7, with 11 bases fitting TRBD2. The receptor was isolated from a man aged 65 to 85 with active or convalescent COVID-19. The sequenced sample was peripheral blood. The CDR3 DNA reads as TGTGCCAGCAGCTTGGGTGGGACTAGCGGTACCTACGAGCAGTACTTC. Translating it yields CASSLGGTSGTYEQYF.